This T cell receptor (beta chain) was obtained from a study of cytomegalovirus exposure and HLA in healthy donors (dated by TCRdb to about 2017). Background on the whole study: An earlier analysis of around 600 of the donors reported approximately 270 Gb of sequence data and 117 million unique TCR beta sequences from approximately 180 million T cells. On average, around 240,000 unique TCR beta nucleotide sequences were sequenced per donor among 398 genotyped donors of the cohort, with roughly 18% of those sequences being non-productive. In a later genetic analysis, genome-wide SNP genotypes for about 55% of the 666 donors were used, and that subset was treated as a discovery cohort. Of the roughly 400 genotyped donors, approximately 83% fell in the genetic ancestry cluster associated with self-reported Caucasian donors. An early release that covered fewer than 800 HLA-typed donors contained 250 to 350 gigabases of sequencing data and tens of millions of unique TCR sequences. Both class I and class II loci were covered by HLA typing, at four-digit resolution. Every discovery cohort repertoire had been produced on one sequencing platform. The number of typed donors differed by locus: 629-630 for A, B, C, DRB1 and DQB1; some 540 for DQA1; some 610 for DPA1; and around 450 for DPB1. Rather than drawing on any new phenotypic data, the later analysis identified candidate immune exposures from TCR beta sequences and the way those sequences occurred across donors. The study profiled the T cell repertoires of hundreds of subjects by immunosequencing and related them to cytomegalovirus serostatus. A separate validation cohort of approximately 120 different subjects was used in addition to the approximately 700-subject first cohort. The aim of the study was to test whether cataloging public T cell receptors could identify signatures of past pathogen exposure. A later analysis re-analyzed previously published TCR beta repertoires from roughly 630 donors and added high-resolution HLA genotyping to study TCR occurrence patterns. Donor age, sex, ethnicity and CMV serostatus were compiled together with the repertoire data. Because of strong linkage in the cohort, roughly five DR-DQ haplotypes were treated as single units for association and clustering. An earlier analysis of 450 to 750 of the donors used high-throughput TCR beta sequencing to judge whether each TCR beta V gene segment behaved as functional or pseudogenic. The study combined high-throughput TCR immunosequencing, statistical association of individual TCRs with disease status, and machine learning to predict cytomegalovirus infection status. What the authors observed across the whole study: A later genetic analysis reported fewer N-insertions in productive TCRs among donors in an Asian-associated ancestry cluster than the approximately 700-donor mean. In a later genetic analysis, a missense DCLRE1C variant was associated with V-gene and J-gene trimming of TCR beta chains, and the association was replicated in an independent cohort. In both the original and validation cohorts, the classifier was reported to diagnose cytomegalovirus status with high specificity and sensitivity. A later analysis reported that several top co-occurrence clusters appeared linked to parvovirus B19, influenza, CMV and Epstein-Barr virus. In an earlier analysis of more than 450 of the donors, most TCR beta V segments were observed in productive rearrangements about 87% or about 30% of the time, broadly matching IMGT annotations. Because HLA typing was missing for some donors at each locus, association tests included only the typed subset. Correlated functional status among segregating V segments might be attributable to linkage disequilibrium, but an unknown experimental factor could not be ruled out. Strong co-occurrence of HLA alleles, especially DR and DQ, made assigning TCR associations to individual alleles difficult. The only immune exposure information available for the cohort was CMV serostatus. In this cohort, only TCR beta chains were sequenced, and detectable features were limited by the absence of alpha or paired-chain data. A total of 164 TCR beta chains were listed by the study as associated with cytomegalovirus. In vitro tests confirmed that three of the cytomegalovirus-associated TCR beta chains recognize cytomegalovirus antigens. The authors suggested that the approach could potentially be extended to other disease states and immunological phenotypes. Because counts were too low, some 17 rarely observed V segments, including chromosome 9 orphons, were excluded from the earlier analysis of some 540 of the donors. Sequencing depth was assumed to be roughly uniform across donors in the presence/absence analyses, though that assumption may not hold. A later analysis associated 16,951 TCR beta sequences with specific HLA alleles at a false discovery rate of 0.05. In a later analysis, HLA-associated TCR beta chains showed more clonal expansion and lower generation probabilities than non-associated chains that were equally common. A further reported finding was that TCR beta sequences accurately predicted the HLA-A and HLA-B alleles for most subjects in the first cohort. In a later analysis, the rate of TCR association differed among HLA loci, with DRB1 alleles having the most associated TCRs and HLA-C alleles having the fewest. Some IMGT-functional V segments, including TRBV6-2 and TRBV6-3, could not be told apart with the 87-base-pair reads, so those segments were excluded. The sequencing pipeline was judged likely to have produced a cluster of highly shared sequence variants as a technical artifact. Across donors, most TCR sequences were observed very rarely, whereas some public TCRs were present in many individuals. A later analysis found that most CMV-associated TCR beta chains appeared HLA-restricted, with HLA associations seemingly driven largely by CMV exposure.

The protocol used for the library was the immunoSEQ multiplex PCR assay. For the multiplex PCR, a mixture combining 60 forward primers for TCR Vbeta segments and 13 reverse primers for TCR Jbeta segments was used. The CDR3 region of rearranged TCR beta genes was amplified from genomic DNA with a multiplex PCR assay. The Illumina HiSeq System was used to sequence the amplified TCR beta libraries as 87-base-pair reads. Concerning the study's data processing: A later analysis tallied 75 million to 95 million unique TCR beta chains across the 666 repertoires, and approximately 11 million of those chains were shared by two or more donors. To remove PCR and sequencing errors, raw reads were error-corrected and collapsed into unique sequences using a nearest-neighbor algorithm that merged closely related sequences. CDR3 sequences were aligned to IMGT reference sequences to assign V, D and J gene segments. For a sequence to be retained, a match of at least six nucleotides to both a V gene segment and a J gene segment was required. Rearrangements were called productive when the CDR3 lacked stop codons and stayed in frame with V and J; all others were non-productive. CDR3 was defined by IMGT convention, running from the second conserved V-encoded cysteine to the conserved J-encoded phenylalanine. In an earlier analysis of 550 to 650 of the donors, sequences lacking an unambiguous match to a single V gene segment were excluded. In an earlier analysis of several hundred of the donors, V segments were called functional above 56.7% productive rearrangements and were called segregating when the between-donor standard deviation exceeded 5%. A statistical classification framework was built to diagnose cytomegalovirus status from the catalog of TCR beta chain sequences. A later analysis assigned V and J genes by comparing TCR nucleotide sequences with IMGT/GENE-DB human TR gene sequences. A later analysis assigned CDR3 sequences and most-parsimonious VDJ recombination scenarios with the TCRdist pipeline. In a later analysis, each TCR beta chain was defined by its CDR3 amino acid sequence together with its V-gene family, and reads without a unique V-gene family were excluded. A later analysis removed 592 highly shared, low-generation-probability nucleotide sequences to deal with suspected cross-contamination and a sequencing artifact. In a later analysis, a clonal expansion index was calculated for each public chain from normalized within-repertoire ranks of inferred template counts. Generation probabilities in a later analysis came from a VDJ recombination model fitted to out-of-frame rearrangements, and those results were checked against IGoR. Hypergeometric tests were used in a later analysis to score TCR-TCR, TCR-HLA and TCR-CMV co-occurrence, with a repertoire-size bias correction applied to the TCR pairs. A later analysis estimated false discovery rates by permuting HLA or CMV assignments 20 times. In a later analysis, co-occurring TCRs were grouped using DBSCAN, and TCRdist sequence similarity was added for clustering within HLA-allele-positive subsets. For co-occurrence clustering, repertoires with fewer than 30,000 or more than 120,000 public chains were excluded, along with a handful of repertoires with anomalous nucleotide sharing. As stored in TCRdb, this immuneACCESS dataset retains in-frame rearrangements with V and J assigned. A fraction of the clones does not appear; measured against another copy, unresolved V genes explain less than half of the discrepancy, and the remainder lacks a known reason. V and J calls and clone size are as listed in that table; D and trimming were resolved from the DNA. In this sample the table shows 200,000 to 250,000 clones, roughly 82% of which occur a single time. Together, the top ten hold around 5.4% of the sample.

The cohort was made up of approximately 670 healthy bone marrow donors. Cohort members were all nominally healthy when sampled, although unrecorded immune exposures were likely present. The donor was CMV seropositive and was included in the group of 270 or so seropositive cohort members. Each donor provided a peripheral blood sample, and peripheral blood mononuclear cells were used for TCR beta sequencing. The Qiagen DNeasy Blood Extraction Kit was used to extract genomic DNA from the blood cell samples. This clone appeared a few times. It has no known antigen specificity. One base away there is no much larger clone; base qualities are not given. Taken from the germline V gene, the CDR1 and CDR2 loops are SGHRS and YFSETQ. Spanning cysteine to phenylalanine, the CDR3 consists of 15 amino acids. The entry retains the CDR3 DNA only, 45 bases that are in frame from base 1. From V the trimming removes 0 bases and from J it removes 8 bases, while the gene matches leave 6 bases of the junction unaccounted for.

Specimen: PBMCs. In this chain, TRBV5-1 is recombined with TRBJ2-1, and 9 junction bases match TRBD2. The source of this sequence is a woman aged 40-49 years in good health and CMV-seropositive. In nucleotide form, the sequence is TGCGCCAGCAGCTTGGGGGGGCGGGAGGGCCATGAGCAGTTCTTC. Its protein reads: CASSLGGREGHEQFF.